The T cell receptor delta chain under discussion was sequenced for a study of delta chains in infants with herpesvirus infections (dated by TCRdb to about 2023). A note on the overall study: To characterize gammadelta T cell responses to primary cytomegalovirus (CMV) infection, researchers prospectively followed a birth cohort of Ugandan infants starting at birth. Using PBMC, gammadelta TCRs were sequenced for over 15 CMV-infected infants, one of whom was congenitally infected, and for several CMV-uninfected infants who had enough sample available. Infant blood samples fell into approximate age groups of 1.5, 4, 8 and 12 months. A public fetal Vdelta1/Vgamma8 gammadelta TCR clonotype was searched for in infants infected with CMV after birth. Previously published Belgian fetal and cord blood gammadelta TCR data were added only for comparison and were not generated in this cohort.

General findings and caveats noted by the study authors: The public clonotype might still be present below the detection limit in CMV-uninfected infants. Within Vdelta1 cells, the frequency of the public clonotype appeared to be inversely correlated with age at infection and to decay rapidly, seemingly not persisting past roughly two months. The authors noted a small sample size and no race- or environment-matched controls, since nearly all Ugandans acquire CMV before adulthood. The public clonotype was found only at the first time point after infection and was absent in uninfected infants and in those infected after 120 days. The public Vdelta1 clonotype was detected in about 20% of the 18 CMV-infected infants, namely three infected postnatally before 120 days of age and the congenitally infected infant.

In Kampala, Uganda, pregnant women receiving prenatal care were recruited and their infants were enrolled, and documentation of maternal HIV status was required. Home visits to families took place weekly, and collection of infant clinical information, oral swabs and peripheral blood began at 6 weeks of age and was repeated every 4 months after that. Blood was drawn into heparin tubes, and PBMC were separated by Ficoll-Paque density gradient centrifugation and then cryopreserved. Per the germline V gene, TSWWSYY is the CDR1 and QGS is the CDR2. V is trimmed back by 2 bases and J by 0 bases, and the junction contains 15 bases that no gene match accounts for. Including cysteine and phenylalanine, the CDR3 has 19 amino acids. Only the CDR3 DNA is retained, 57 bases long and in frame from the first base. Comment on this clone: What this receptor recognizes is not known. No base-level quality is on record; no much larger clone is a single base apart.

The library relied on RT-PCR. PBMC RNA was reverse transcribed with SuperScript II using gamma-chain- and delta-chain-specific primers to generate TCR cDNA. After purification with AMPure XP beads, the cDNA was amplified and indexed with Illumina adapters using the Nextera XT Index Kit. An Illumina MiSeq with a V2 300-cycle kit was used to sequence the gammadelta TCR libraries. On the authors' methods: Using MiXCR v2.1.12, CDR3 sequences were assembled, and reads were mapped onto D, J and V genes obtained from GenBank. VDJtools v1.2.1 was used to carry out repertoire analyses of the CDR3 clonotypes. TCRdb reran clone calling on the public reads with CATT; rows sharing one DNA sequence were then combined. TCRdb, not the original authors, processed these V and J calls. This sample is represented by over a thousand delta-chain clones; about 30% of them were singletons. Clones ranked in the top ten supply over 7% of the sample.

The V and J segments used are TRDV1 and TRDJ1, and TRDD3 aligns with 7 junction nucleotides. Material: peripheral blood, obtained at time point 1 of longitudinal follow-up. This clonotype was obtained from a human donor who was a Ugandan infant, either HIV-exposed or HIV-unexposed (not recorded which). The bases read TGTGCTCTTGGGGAATTAGATCCTGGGGATAGATGGTACACCGATAAACTCATCTTT. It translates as CALGELDPGDRWYTDKLIF.